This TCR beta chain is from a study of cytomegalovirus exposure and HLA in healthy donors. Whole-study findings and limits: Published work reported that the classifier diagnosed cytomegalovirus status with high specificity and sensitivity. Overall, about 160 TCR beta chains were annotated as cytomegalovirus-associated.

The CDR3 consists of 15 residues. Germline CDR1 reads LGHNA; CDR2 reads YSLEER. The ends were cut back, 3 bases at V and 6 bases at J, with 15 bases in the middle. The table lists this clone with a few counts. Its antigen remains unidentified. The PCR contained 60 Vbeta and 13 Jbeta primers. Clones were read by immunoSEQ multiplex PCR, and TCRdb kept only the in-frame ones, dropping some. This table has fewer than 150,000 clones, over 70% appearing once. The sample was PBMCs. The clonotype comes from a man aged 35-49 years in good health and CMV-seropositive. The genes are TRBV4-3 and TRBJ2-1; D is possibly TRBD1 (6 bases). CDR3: CASSHRLVGGNEQFF. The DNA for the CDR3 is TGCGCCAGCAGCCACCGCCTGGTAGGGGGCAATGAGCAGTTCTTC.